These 8 T cell receptor beta chains originate from one sample sequenced in a study of cytomegalovirus exposure and HLA in healthy donors. The study ran its PCR with 60 Vbeta and 13 Jbeta primers. The repertoire was sequenced with immunoSEQ multiplex PCR; TCRdb's copy has only in-frame clones and lacks some. The profile shows around 220,000 clones, 75% to 80% of them singletons. The sample consisted of PBMCs. These receptor sequences come from a man between 18 and 35 years old in good health and CMV-seronegative.

The chain carries TRBV7-8 and TRBJ2-1; 10 bases match TRBD2. The CDR3 is made up of 16 amino acids. Germline loops: CDR1 SGHVS, CDR2 FQNEAQ. V gave up 4 bases and J gave up 7 bases; unmatched junction bases: 10. CDR3 protein: CASSSSGGARGNEQFF. The CDR3 bases are TGTGCCAGCAGCTCAAGCGGGGGGGCAAGAGGGAATGAGCAGTTCTTC.

V and J are TRBV5-8 and TRBJ2-7; 13 bases line up with TRBD2. CDR3 length: 17 amino acids. Germline V CDR1 and CDR2: SGHTS, YDEGEE. J gave up 2 bases and V 4 bases, and 9 bases lay outside the gene matches. This CDR3 is CASSPWTSGSWAYEQYF. The CDR3 DNA reads as TGTGCCAGCAGCCCGTGGACTAGCGGGAGCTGGGCCTACGAGCAGTACTTC.

This chain links TRBV5-1 with TRBJ2-1; a weak D match, TRBD2 (6 bases). The germline V and J ends were trimmed by 2 bases and 5 bases, with 20 bases remaining between them. The CDR3 is 17 residues long. Germline V gene data show CDR1 as SGHRS and CDR2 as YFSETQ. Written as DNA, the CDR3 is TGCGCCAGCAGCTTTTCGACATTAGCGGTTATGAACAATGAGCAGTTCTTC. Residues: CASSFSTLAVMNNEQFF.

This chain uses TRBV9 with TRBJ2-1, with 12 bases that match TRBD1. Germline V CDR1 and CDR2: SGDLS, YYNGEE. The V and J ends lost 0 bases and 10 bases, in that order; junction bases with no gene match: 5. The CDR3 totals 15 residues. The CDR3 region is CASSVEGQGAREQFF. The CDR3, as DNA: TGTGCCAGCAGCGTAGAGGGACAGGGGGCGAGGGAGCAGTTCTTC.

V gene TRBV28 combines with J gene TRBJ2-7; TRBD1 matches at 10 bases. Germline V gene lookup returns CDR1 MDHEN and CDR2 SYDVKM. The V gene end was trimmed by 3 bases and the J gene end by 4 bases; junction bases not matched to a gene: 6. CDR3 size: 15 residues. CDR3 sequence reads: CASSFRDRGLYEQYF. The CDR3 bases are TGTGCCAGCAGTTTTAGGGACAGGGGATTATACGAGCAGTACTTC.

This clone showed up just a few times. The chain couples TRBV27 to TRBJ2-7; possible D gene TRBD2, 6 bases. Germline CDR1 MNHEY, CDR2 SMNVEV (reference sequence). This CDR3 is 15 amino acids long. V lost 6 bases to trimming and J lost 2 bases, with 17 bases between them. The CDR3 sequence is CASRSRLGGTYEQYF. The CDR3 DNA follows: TGTGCCAGCAGGAGCCGTTTGGGGGGAACCTACGAGCAGTACTTC.

The genes are TRBV6-5 and TRBJ2-7; no firm D call. The V gene lost 4 bases and the J gene lost 6 bases, with 19 bases spanning the gap. The CDR3 runs 15 residues. Germline V lookup: CDR1 MNHEY, CDR2 SVGAGI. CDR3 coding DNA: TGTGCCAGCAGTTCCCAACATTCCCAATCGATCGAGCAGTACTTC. It encodes CASSSQHSQSIEQYF.

A single count supports this clone. This chain links TRBV7-2 with TRBJ1-2; 10 nucleotides agree with TRBD1. Germline values: CDR1 SGHTA, CDR2 FQGNSA. The CDR3 length is 15 residues. The V gene end was trimmed by 5 bases and the J gene end by 4 bases; junction bases not matched to a gene: 7. In DNA form, the CDR3 reads TGTGCCAGCAGCCCGACAGGGGGCTTAGTCTATGGCTACACCTTC. The encoded protein is CASSPTGGLVYGYTF.